Listed here are 11 T cell receptor beta chains from one sample, sequenced in a study of T-cell reconstitution after alpha-beta-depleted transplantation in children. TCRbeta library construction was performed incorporating unique molecular identifiers. MiXCR was run by TCRdb on the PCR reads, yielding one entry per CDR3 protein. The table includes approximately 420,000 distinct CDR3 sequences, approximately 10% detected once. The material sequenced was PBMCs from the stem cell graft donor, taken from the stem cell graft. These receptors were collected from a human donor who donated a stem cell graft to a child with acute myeloid leukemia.

This clonotype was detected only a few times. This chain connects TRBV20-1 to TRBJ2-1, with TRBD1 identical over 9 bases. Germline CDR1 is DFQATT and CDR2 is SNEGSKA (reference sequence). The CDR3 runs to 13 residues. V trimming: 7 bases; J trimming: 8 bases; junction bases outside the gene matches: 9. DNA for the CDR3: TGCAGTGTGAAGGGACAGGGTGGTTATGAGCAGTTCTTC. This gives the protein CSVKGQGGYEQFF.

Only a few counts were recorded for this clonotype. This rearrangement joins TRBV6-5 to TRBJ2-2; no reliable D call. This CDR3 is 16 amino acids long. The V and J ends lost 0 bases and 0 bases respectively, with 8 bases between them. Germline CDR1 reads MNHEY; CDR2 reads SVGAGI. The CDR3 DNA sequence: TGTGCCAGCAGTTACTCAAGACACCCGAACACCGGGGAGCTGTTTTTT. It encodes CASSYSRHPNTGELFF.

The genes are TRBV20-1 and TRBJ2-1; TRBD1 agrees at 11 bases. The length of the CDR3 is 15 residues. The V segment lost 6 bases and the J segment 8 bases; nucleotides outside the gene matches: 12. Germline values: CDR1 DFQATT, CDR2 SNEGSKA (reference sequence). The CDR3 reads CSAKGQGGSFYEQFF. CDR3 nucleotides: TGCAGTGCCAAGGGACAGGGGGGCTCTTTTTATGAGCAGTTCTTC.

This sequence joins TRBV11-2 and TRBJ1-6; 7 nucleotides agree with TRBD1. The CDR3 runs 17 residues. Germline V gene data show CDR1 as SGHAT and CDR2 as FQNNGV. Losses at the gene ends were 5 bases for V and 0 bases for J; bases not matched to a gene: 7. CDR3 sequence: CASSLDRPSSYNSPLHF. CDR3 DNA sequence: TGTGCCAGCAGCCTGGACAGGCCAAGCTCCTATAATTCACCCCTCCACTTT. Full variable domain (remainder filled in from reference TRBV11-2 and TRBJ1-6): EAGVAQSPRYKIIEKRQSVAFWCNPISGHATLYWYQQILGQGPKLLIQFQNNGVVDDSQLPKDRFSAERLKGVDSTLKIQPAKLEDSAVYLCASSLDRPSSYNSPLHFGNGTRLTVT.

The CDR3 loop is CASSLFGGLSNQPQHF. The DNA for the CDR3 is TGTGCCAGCAGCTTATTCGGGGGCCTTTCAAATCAGCCCCAGCATTTT. This chain joins TRBV7-2 and TRBJ1-5, with a weak D call TRBD1 (6 bases). Trimming stripped 2 bases from V and 4 bases from J, with 15 bases between. The CDR3 runs 16 residues. CDR1 and CDR2 (germline): SGHTA, FQGNSA.

This clonotype was seen only a few times. The chain is built from TRBV29-1 and TRBJ2-7, with a tentative D call TRBD2 (6 bases). The CDR3 contains 13 residues. V lost 7 bases to trimming and J lost 0 bases, with 13 bases between them. CDR1 is SQVTM and CDR2 is ANQGSEA in the germline V gene. CDR3 in amino acids: CSAVDGSSYEQYF. CDR3 bases: TGCAGCGCTGTCGACGGGAGCTCCTACGAGCAGTACTTC.

The rearrangement uses TRBV30 and TRBJ2-7, with D tentatively TRBD1 (5 bases). Germline-derived CDR1 and CDR2 are GTSNPN and SVGIG (reference sequence). V was pared by 1 base and J by 1 base, with 11 bases between. The CDR3 is 14 residues long. Here the CDR3 reads CAWSGTGNSYEQYF. CDR3 nucleotide sequence: TGTGCCTGGAGTGGTACAGGCAATTCCTACGAGCAGTACTTC. The entire variable domain, with the rest obtained from reference TRBV30 and TRBJ2-7, is as follows: SQTIHQWPATLVQPVGSPLSLECTVEGTSNPNLYWYRQAAGRGLQLLFYSVGIGQISSEVPQNLSASRPQDRQFILSSKKLLLSDSGFYLCAWSGTGNSYEQYFGPGTRLTVT.

J is TRBJ1-1 and V is TRBV5-5; tentatively, D is TRBD1 (5 bases). Trimming cost V 1 base and J 6 bases, with 10 bases left between them. There are 13 residues in the CDR3. The germline gives CDR1 SGHKS, CDR2 YYEKEE (reference sequence). CDR3 sequence reads: CASSLSGKPEAFF. CDR3 in DNA: TGTGCCAGCAGCTTGTCAGGGAAGCCTGAAGCTTTCTTT.

This clonotype was counted once. The gene calls are TRBV11-2 and TRBJ2-4, with 11 bases fitting TRBD2. Germline V gene data show CDR1 as SGHAT and CDR2 as FQNNGV. CDR3 length equals 17 residues. The V gene end was trimmed by 5 bases and the J gene end by 6 bases; junction bases not matched to a gene: 12. The CDR3 nucleotides read TGTGCCAGCAGCGTGGGGACTAGCGGTACCCGTGGAAACATTCAGTACTTC. Its translation: CASSVGTSGTRGNIQYF.

The table lists this clonotype with many counts. The chain has TRBV7-3 and TRBJ2-2; 7 nucleotides match TRBD2. Unmatched junction bases numbered 8, after V lost 5 bases and J lost 5 bases. CDR1 is SGHTA and CDR2 is FQGTGA in the germline V gene. This CDR3 region has 15 residues. The CDR3 spells CASSPVVGGTGELFF. The CDR3 nucleotides are TGTGCCAGCAGCCCAGTGGTGGGGGGGACCGGGGAGCTGTTTTTT.

The chain combines TRBV6-1 with TRBJ1-2, with 9 bases that match TRBD1. Trimming took 6 bases from V and 6 from J; bases not matched to a gene: 11. The CDR3 is 15 amino acids. Germline CDR1 and CDR2: MNHNS and SASEGT. CDR3 bases: TGTGCCAGCAGCGAGGGGGACAGGGCCCTTCATGGCTACACCTTC. Its protein product is CASSEGDRALHGYTF.